Shown below are 14 T cell receptor beta chains from a single sample sequenced in a study of T-cell reconstitution after alpha-beta-depleted transplantation in children listed by TCRdb under 2016. The library was produced with PCR. The instrument given in TCRdb is Illumina HiSeq 2500. TCR libraries were prepared with molecular barcoding, using unique molecular identifiers to normalize TCRbeta repertoire quantification. In TCRdb, the public reads were trimmed at Q25 with fastp and aligned with MiXCR, with productive beta chains retained. Records with the same CDR3 protein are collapsed into one entry carrying the most frequent genes and DNA. The sample yields 600,000 to 700,000 distinct CDR3 sequences; roughly 17% were counted once. The ten largest clones capture about 1.1% of the sample. The source material was PBMCs from the stem cell graft donor, sampled from the stem cell graft. All receptors derive from a human donor who donated a stem cell graft to a child with acute myeloid leukemia.

This clonotype was observed a handful of times. The V gene is TRBV29-1, the J gene TRBJ2-5; D is ambiguous. The V gene lost 5 bases and the J gene lost 5 bases, with 6 bases spanning the gap. CDR3 length equals 10 residues. The germline V gene encodes CDR1 SQVTM and CDR2 ANQGSEA. The CDR3 DNA reads as TGCAGCGTTCCTGGGGAGACCCAGTACTTC. It encodes CSVPGETQYF. Variable domain in full (rest from reference TRBV29-1 and TRBJ2-5): SAVISQKPSRDICQRGTSLTIQCQVDSQVTMMFWYRQQPGQSLTLIATANQGSEATYESGFVIDKFPISRPNLTFSTLTVSNMSPEDSSIYLCSVPGETQYFGPGTRLLVL.

This clonotype was observed at least ten times. The chain uses TRBV24-1 and TRBJ2-5; the D gene is possibly TRBD2 (6 bases). Germline V gives CDR1 KGHDR, CDR2 SFDVKD. Trimming took 4 bases from V and 2 from J, leaving 13 bases between them. This CDR3 comprises 15 residues. The CDR3 DNA is TGTGCCACCAGTGACCCTGGGACTCCACAAGAGACCCAGTACTTC. This codes for CATSDPGTPQETQYF.

This clonotype turned up a few times. The chain employs TRBV7-9 and TRBJ1-2, with TRBD1 as a possible D gene (6 bases). The length of the CDR3 is 11 residues. Germline values: CDR1 SEHNR, CDR2 FQNEAQ (reference sequence). Trimming left V 4 bases short and J 12 bases short, with 12 bases between. In DNA, the CDR3 is TGTGCCAGCAGCTCGACAGGCCCCCACACCTTC. Translated: CASSSTGPHTF.

There are a few counts of this clonotype. The V gene is TRBV12-3 or TRBV12-4, the J gene TRBJ2-7, with 10 bases identical to TRBD1. This CDR3 has 13 residues. The V gene end was trimmed by 4 bases and the J gene end by 11 bases; junction bases not matched to a gene: 8. DNA of the CDR3: TGTGCCAGCAGTTACCTGGGACAGGGGATTAAGTACTTC. Its translation: CASSYLGQGIKYF.

V gene TRBV20-1 combines with J gene TRBJ2-3; 16 bases are shared with TRBD2. CDR3 size: 16 residues. The trim removed 4 bases at V and 6 bases at J, leaving 7 bases unmatched. CDR1 and CDR2 from the germline V gene are DFQATT and SNEGSKA (reference sequence). The CDR3 sequence: CSAISGTSGGADTQYF. CDR3 coding DNA: TGCAGTGCTATCTCCGGGACTAGCGGGGGGGCGGATACGCAGTATTTT.

The chain has TRBV12-3 or TRBV12-4 and TRBJ1-2; D not certain. The CDR3 consists of 14 residues. V lost 0 bases and J 7 bases, leaving 12 bases between the germline ends. CDR3 nucleotides: TGTGCCAGCAGTTTAGCCGGGCGGGGAGGTGGCTACACCTTC. Translation gives CASSLAGRGGGYTF.

V and J are TRBV7-9 and TRBJ2-2, with 7 bases identical to TRBD1. In germline, CDR1 is SEHNR, CDR2 FQNEAQ (reference sequence). This CDR3 is 15 amino acids long. The ends lost 3 bases at V and 7 bases at J; junction bases unmatched: 8. The CDR3 coding sequence is TGTGCCAGCAGCTTGTACGACAGGGCGAGCGGGGAGCTGTTTTTT. Translation gives CASSLYDRASGELFF.

The chain joins TRBV27 to TRBJ1-1; no clear D gene. Germline values: CDR1 MNHEY, CDR2 SMNVEV (reference sequence). Trimming stripped 4 bases from V and 3 bases from J, with 15 bases between. This CDR3 contains 15 residues. For the CDR3, the DNA is TGTGCCAGCAGTTCCCCGCTGTTAGGGCACACTGAAGCTTTCTTT. Protein product: CASSSPLLGHTEAFF.

J is TRBJ2-1 and V is TRBV7-8; 13 nucleotides align to TRBD2. J lost 15 bases, V lost 3 bases, and 5 bases had no gene match. Per germline, CDR1 SGHVS and CDR2 FQNEAQ. The CDR3 is 13 amino acids. CDR3 DNA: TGTGCCAGCAGCTTGACTAGCGGGGGGACCCCGTTCTTC. This sequence encodes CASSLTSGGTPFF.

This rearrangement joins TRBV20-1 to TRBJ1-6; D not certain. V lost 6 bases, J lost 5 bases, and 20 bases lay in between. The CDR3 spans 16 residues. Germline CDR1 and CDR2: DFQATT and SNEGSKA (reference sequence). The CDR3 region has the DNA TGCAGTGCGGGCCATCTTCCTCTGAGTGATAATTCACCCCTCCACTTT. Translated, it gives CSAGHLPLSDNSPLHF.

This clonotype was counted between two and nine times. No DNA is shown, since the ends of the CDR3 on it are uncertain; the CDR3 is the one TCRdb lists. J is TRBJ1-2 and V is TRBV10-3. Germline V gives CDR1 ENHRY, CDR2 SYGVKD. The CDR3 is 13 residues long, ends included. CDR3 sequence: CAISEQVGPGYTF.

This clonotype has more than one count but fewer than ten. A much larger clone lies a single base off, so this may be a read error. The gene calls are TRBV5-5 and TRBJ1-1; possible D gene TRBD1, 6 bases. Germline V CDR1 and CDR2: SGHKS, YYEKEE (reference sequence). V was pared by 5 bases and J by 3 bases, with 8 bases between. This CDR3 comprises 12 residues. The CDR3 region has the DNA TGTGCCAGCAGTTACAGGGACACTGAAGCTTTCTTT. Translation gives CASSYRDTEAFF.

Note on this clonotype: Possible read error: a much larger clone is one base away. The chain uses TRBV5-6 and TRBJ2-1; 7 bases are shared with TRBD2. CDR1 and CDR2 (germline): SGHDT, YYEEEE. There are 13 residues in the CDR3. The CDR3 is CDSNLADYNEQFF. The CDR3 DNA follows: TGTGACAGCAACCTAGCGGATTACAATGAGCAGTTCTTC.

This clonotype appeared many times. The J gene is TRBJ2-1, the V gene TRBV7-2; 14 bases agree with TRBD2. V dropped 4 bases and J dropped 5; count of bases not matched to a gene: 4. The germline V gene has CDR1 SGHTA and CDR2 FQGNSA. The CDR3 length is 16 residues. The CDR3 region is CASSSGLAGGDNEQFF. The DNA for the CDR3 is TGTGCCAGCAGCTCCGGACTAGCGGGGGGAGACAATGAGCAGTTCTTC.